This T cell receptor (beta chain) originates from a study of vaccination effects on CD4 cells after COVID-19. V lost 5 bases to trimming and J lost 2 bases, with 23 bases between them. The CDR3 length is 18 residues. Germline CDR1 SGHRS, CDR2 YFSETQ. Between days 10 and 11 of culture, CD4+ T cells were separated out. Participants each got two BNT162b2 or mRNA-1273 vaccine doses. This clone was counted only a few times. Its specificity is unknown. Here immunoSEQ multiplex PCR was the method, and the copy in TCRdb shows in-frame clones only, minus some. The top ten clones hold approximately 2.2% of a sample with approximately 74,000 clones, around 70% of them seen once. Whole-study findings and limits: The study found marked clonal contraction of infection- and vaccine-induced clones late after vaccination.

Sequenced here: CD4+ T cells from PBMCs cultured without peptide, sampled after COVID-19 vaccination. The chain recombines TRBV5-1 with TRBJ1-3, with D possibly being TRBD1 (5 bases). This TCR was recovered from a human donor who received a COVID-19 vaccine. For the CDR3, the DNA is TGCGCCAGCAGTAACAGTCCTCCAGGGTATTCTGCTGGAAACACCATATATTTT. Translated: CASSNSPPGYSAGNTIYF. Full variable domain (outside the CDR3, taken from reference TRBV5-1 and TRBJ1-3): KAGVTQTPRYLIKTRGQQVTLSCSPISGHRSVSWYQQTPGQGLQFLFEYFSETQRNKGNFPGRFSGRQFSNSRSEMNVSTLELGDSALYLCASSNSPPGYSAGNTIYFGEGSWLTVV.